This T cell receptor (beta chain) stems from a study of blood T cell repertoires in COVID-19. On the study more broadly: Some COVID-19 samples were acute and others convalescent; all came from the United States, Italy and Spain.

CDR1 and CDR2 (germline): KGHSH, LQKENI. The CDR3 runs to 16 residues. V was trimmed by 3 bases and J by 4 bases, leaving 15 bases between them. How the authors handled the data: From reference gene primer amplification, estimates of nucleated cell counts were derived. The method was immunoSEQ multiplex PCR; TCRdb's version includes in-frame clones alone and lacks a portion of them. The V and J calls and clone size come from that table; D and trimming were worked out from the DNA. The sample comprises some 83,000 clones, more than 75% of which are singletons, and roughly a fifth rests with the top ten.

This clonotype was sampled from a human donor in a cohort sampled during active COVID-19. The V and J genes are TRBV18 and TRBJ1-4; no reliable D call. The sample was peripheral blood. CDR3 loop: CASSPFVGGINEKLFF. CDR3 sequence (DNA): TGTGCCAGCTCACCCTTCGTTGGAGGGATTAATGAAAAACTGTTTTTT.